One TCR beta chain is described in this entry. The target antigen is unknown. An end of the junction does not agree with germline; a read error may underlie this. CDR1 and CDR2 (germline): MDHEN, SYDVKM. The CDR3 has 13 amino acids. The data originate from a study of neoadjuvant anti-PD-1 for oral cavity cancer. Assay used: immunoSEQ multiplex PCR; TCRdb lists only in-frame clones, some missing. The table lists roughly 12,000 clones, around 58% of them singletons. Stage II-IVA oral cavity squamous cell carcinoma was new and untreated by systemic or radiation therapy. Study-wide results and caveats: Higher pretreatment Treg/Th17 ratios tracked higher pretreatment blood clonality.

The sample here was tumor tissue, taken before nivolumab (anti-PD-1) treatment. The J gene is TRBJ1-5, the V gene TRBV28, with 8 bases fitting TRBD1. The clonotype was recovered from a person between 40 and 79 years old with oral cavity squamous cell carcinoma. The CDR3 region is CASSLHPGGEYGF. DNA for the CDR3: TGTGCCAGCAGTTTACACCCAGGGGGCGAGTATGGATTT.